Listed here are 20 T cell receptor beta chains from one sample, sequenced in a study of T cell responses to AZD1222 COVID-19 vaccine. This table comes from immunoSEQ multiplex PCR, and its TCRdb copy is limited to in-frame clones, with some not included. Of some 130,000 clones listed, 80% to 90% are singletons. Material: peripheral blood, obtained on day 0 of AZD1222 vaccination. These receptors came from an adult in good health.

The V and J genes are TRBV6-2 or TRBV6-3 and TRBJ2-7, with a tentative D call TRBD1 (5 bases). CDR1 is MNHEY and CDR2 is SVGEGT in the germline V gene. Trimming cost V 2 bases and J 6 bases, with 14 bases left between them. This CDR3 region has 14 residues. The CDR3 reads CASSYVDTQGEQYF. The CDR3 coding sequence is TGTGCCAGCAGTTACGTCGACACCCAGGGCGAGCAGTACTTC.

This chain connects TRBV19 to TRBJ2-1; TRBD1 agrees at 9 bases. Germline V gene data show CDR1 as LNHDA and CDR2 as SQIVND (reference sequence). The length of the CDR3 is 15 residues. Trimming took 3 bases from V and 4 from J; bases not matched to a gene: 4. CDR3 residues: CASSISDRGYNEQFF. CDR3 nucleotide sequence: TGTGCCAGTAGTATTTCGGACAGGGGATACAATGAGCAGTTCTTC.

This clone was picked up a small number of times. The rearrangement links TRBV4-1 to TRBJ2-7; 10 nucleotides align to TRBD1. The CDR3 runs to 14 residues. CDR1 is MGHRA and CDR2 is YSYEKL in the germline V gene. Unmatched junction bases numbered 8, after V lost 2 bases and J lost 10 bases. CDR3 region: CASSQPSRDRGQYF. CDR3 sequence (DNA): TGCGCCAGCAGCCAACCTTCCCGGGACAGGGGACAGTACTTC.

This chain joins TRBV6-5 and TRBJ1-2, with a tentative D call TRBD1 (5 bases). This CDR3 region has 13 residues. Trimming shortened V by 6 bases and J by 6 bases, and 14 bases separated the two germline ends. In germline, CDR1 is MNHEY, CDR2 SVGAGI. CDR3 region: CASSHLPGNGYTF. Written as DNA, the CDR3 is TGTGCCAGCAGCCATCTTCCAGGGAATGGCTACACCTTC.

The gene calls are TRBV29-1 and TRBJ2-6; 9 bases are shared with TRBD1. The CDR3 runs to 17 residues. Per germline, CDR1 SQVTM and CDR2 ANQGSEA. Germline trimming cut 3 bases from V and 2 bases from J; bases unmatched to any gene: 8. CDR3 in DNA: TGCAGCGTTGATAACAGGGGGCGCGGGACTGGGGCCAACGTCCTGACTTTC. Translated, it gives CSVDNRGRGTGANVLTF.

In nucleotides, the CDR3 is TGTGCCAGCAGTTCCCCTCGCAGGCCCCTCGTGAACACTGAAGCTTTCTTT. Translated, it gives CASSSPRRPLVNTEAFF. The chain links TRBV27 to TRBJ1-1; D ambiguous. Per germline, CDR1 MNHEY and CDR2 SMNVEV (reference sequence). There are 17 residues in the CDR3. V was shortened by 4 bases and J by 0 bases, with 18 bases between the two germline ends.

The chain uses TRBV15 and TRBJ1-4; no definite D call. This CDR3 is built from 15 residues. The germline CDR1 and CDR2 sequences are LNHNV and YYDKDF (reference sequence). Trimming cost V 6 bases and J 7 bases, with 18 bases left between them. Here the CDR3 reads CATRTDLRATEKLFF. CDR3 in DNA: TGTGCCACCAGGACTGACCTGCGGGCCACTGAAAAACTGTTTTTT.

This chain uses TRBV5-6 with TRBJ1-6, with TRBD1 matching over 11 bases. J was trimmed by 7 bases and V by 3 bases; bases with no gene match: 3. The germline V gene has CDR1 SGHDT and CDR2 YYEEEE. This CDR3 comprises 15 residues. The CDR3 is CASSYGTGGNSPLHF. The CDR3 coding sequence is TGTGCCAGCAGCTACGGGACAGGGGGGAATTCACCCCTCCACTTT. The complete variable domain, with remaining parts taken from reference TRBV5-6 and TRBJ1-6, reads DAGVTQSPTHLIKTRGQQVTLRCSPKSGHDTVSWYQQALGQGPQFIFQYYEEEERQRGNFPDRFSGHQFPNYSSELNVNALLLGDSALYLCASSYGTGGNSPLHFGNGTRLTVT.

This clone is a singleton in its sample. The J gene is TRBJ1-3, the V gene TRBV13, with D possibly being TRBD1 (5 bases). Germline assignment: CDR1 PRHDT and CDR2 FYEKMQ (reference sequence). Trimming shortened V by 0 bases and J by 4 bases, and 13 bases separated the two germline ends. CDR3 length equals 16 residues. CDR3: CASSLGGEGLGNTIYF. The DNA for the CDR3 is TGTGCCAGCAGCTTAGGCGGGGAGGGGCTCGGAAACACCATATATTTT.

This chain connects TRBV30 to TRBJ1-6; D is uncertain. CDR3 length equals 13 residues. Germline loops: CDR1 GTSNPN, CDR2 SVGIG (reference sequence). With 2 bases removed from V and 7 bases from J, the gap between germline ends came to 9 bases. For the CDR3, the DNA is TGTGCCTGGAGTAAAAACTTAAATTCACCCCTCCACTTT. It specifies CAWSKNLNSPLHF. The entire variable domain, with the rest obtained from reference TRBV30 and TRBJ1-6, is as follows: SQTIHQWPATLVQPVGSPLSLECTVEGTSNPNLYWYRQAAGRGLQLLFYSVGIGQISSEVPQNLSASRPQDRQFILSSKKLLLSDSGFYLCAWSKNLNSPLHFGNGTRLTVT.

The rearrangement links TRBV28 to TRBJ1-2; D is possibly TRBD1 (6 bases). The CDR3 extends over 13 amino acids. Trimming took off 6 bases at V and 6 bases at J, with 14 bases between the two ends. Germline CDR1 reads MDHEN; CDR2 reads SYDVKM. The CDR3 is CASSVPQGHGYTF. In DNA form, the CDR3 reads TGTGCCAGCAGCGTCCCCCAGGGGCATGGCTACACCTTC.

This clone was seen only once. CDR3 coding DNA: TGTGCCAGCAGCTTATGGGGGCCCAACACCGGGGAGCTGTTTTTT. Amino acid sequence: CASSLWGPNTGELFF. The chain has TRBV7-3 and TRBJ2-2, with D maybe TRBD1 (6 bases). V was cut by 2 bases and J by 2 bases, with 9 bases left in between. The CDR3 contains 15 residues. CDR1 is SGHTA, CDR2 FQGTGA, per germline.

Concerning this clone: Other DNA sequences from this sample encode an identical CDR3 as well. This chain uses TRBV18 with TRBJ1-5, with 7 bases aligning to TRBD1. CDR3 length equals 14 residues. Germline-derived CDR1 and CDR2 are KGHSH and LQKENI. V shed 3 bases, J shed 4 bases, and the junction held 3 bases outside the gene matches. The CDR3 sequence: CASSPGTDNQPQHF. The CDR3 DNA sequence: TGTGCCAGCTCACCGGGGACAGATAATCAGCCCCAGCATTTT.

This clone appeared once. V gene TRBV2 combines with J gene TRBJ1-6, with TRBD1 as a possible D gene (5 bases). Germline-derived CDR1 and CDR2 are SNHLY and FYNNEI. Trimming removed 2 bases from V and 10 bases from J, with 15 bases in between. The CDR3 spans 15 residues. CDR3 sequence: CASSERRLGGSPLHF. CDR3 bases: TGTGCCAGCAGTGAACGCCGGCTGGGGGGATCACCCCTCCACTTT.

This clone was observed a few times. This chain connects TRBV11-1 to TRBJ1-2, with 7 positions matching TRBD1. V lost 5 bases, J lost 8 bases, and 8 bases stayed unmatched. This CDR3 has 13 amino acids. CDR1 and CDR2 (germline): SGHAT, FQDESV (reference sequence). The CDR3 reads CASSQLDRFGYTF. CDR3 DNA: TGTGCCAGCAGCCAGCTGGACAGGTTCGGCTACACCTTC.

In its sample, this clone was seen once. The V and J genes are TRBV7-8 and TRBJ1-3; D might be TRBD1 (5 bases). This CDR3 has 15 amino acids. Germline-derived CDR1 and CDR2 are SGHVS and FQNEAQ. The germline V and J ends were trimmed by 5 bases and 0 bases, with 11 bases remaining between them. The CDR3, as DNA: TGTGCCAGCAGCGCGGGACGTACCTCTGGAAACACCATATATTTT. This sequence encodes CASSAGRTSGNTIYF.

The chain recombines TRBV4-1 with TRBJ2-7; D is possibly TRBD1 (6 bases). The germline V gene has CDR1 MGHRA and CDR2 YSYEKL. The CDR3 runs 14 residues. Trimming removed 5 bases from V and 3 bases from J, with 14 bases in between. CDR3 protein: CASSAAQGIYEQYF. The CDR3, as DNA: TGCGCCAGCAGCGCGGCGCAGGGGATCTACGAGCAGTACTTC.

The chain joins TRBV7-9 to TRBJ2-7; a weak D match, TRBD2 (7 bases). Germline CDR1 is SEHNR and CDR2 is FQNEAQ (reference sequence). Trimming stripped 1 base from V and 3 bases from J, with 13 bases between. There are 15 residues in the CDR3. CDR3 sequence reads: CASSLGGLAVYEQYF. The DNA for the CDR3 is TGTGCCAGCAGCTTAGGGGGGCTAGCGGTCTACGAGCAGTACTTC.

This clone was seen a single time. This rearrangement joins TRBV6-1 to TRBJ1-5, with unresolved D. V lost 1 base and J lost 2, with 6 bases in between. The CDR3 consists of 14 residues. Germline V CDR1 and CDR2: MNHNS, SASEGT. The CDR3 sequence is CASSEGPGNQPQHF. The CDR3 region has the DNA TGTGCCAGCAGTGAAGGGCCAGGCAATCAGCCCCAGCATTTT.

The gene calls are TRBV6-5 and TRBJ2-3, with D unresolved. Germline lookup yields CDR1 MNHEY and CDR2 SVGAGI. This CDR3 is built from 13 residues. V was clipped by 4 bases and J by 4 bases, with 9 bases between them. CDR3 protein: CASSSALPDTQYF. The CDR3 DNA reads TGTGCCAGCAGTTCCGCCCTCCCAGATACGCAGTATTTT.